This T cell receptor (beta chain) emerged from a study of T cell changes during pregnancy in multiple sclerosis. Sequenced by immunoSEQ multiplex PCR; TCRdb stores in-frame clones only, minus some. The profile shows some 20,000 clones, 88% of them singletons. Germline V gene sequence: CDR1 MNHNY, CDR2 SVGAGI (reference sequence). The V end lost 0 bases, the J end lost 6 bases, and 12 bases lay between the germline ends. This CDR3 has 15 amino acids. The chain carries TRBV6-6 and TRBJ2-4; D might be TRBD2 (6 bases). The starting material was CD4+ T cells from peripheral blood mononuclear cells, obtained in the first trimester of pregnancy. This TCR derives from a female donor in good health, enrolled as a control in a pregnancy study. The CDR3 DNA sequence: TGTGCCAGCAGTTACTCCGGGGGAATTTCAAACATTCAGTACTTC. Amino acids: CASSYSGGISNIQYF.